This T cell receptor beta chain is from a study of T-cell memory formation after mild COVID-19. Turning to the study itself: The TCR clusters were mostly specific to one donor.

TCRdb re-analysed the 5' RACE reads in MiXCR, keeping a single row per CDR3 protein. The sample comprises more than 250,000 distinct CDR3 sequences, roughly 16% of which are singletons, and 22% rests with the top ten. Germline CDR1 and CDR2: MDHEN and SYDVKM. The CDR3 loop spans 13 amino acids. V lost 10 bases, J lost 5 bases, and 7 bases stayed unmatched. This clonotype occurred a few times. Sequenced input: PBMCs or a T cell subset sorted from them (not recorded which). The TCR was taken from a man between 18 and 35 years old who had mild COVID-19 (a few samples of this study predate the infection). Cell type and time point are not known. The chain couples TRBV28 to TRBJ2-2; 7 nucleotides line up with TRBD1. Here the CDR3 DNA reads TGTGCCACCGTTCAGGGGGTAACCGGGGAGCTGTTTTTT. Its translation is CATVQGVTGELFF.